A selection of T cell receptor beta chains follows, all from one sample in a study of cytomegalovirus exposure and HLA in healthy donors. Repertoires were generated with immunoSEQ multiplex PCR, while TCRdb's copy carries only in-frame clones and drops some. The data contain roughly 160,000 clones, more than 70% of them singletons. Sequenced: PBMCs. These receptors all stem from a man under 40 in good health and CMV-seronegative. CDR3s include the opening cysteine and the closing phenylalanine or tryptophan. D genes are given only for firm matches. Size is omitted from some rows. Given values are once, few, many or a class for expanded clones.

D gene	clone size	V gene	J gene	CDR3 DNA	CDR3 protein
TRBD2	-	TRBV7-2	TRBJ2-1	TGTGCCAGCAGCTCCCTAGCGGGAGGCGAGCAGTTCTTC	CASSSLAGGEQFF
TRBD1	few	TRBV5-1	TRBJ1-4	TGCGCCAGCAGCTTGACCAGGGGGCAAGATGAAAAACTGTTTTTT	CASSLTRGQDEKLFF
TRBD1	-	TRBV7-8	TRBJ2-7	TGTGCCAGCAGCAGGACCGGGACAGCGAGCTACGAGCAGTACTTC	CASSRTGTASYEQYF
-	-	TRBV4-3	TRBJ2-7	TGCGCCAGCAGCCAAGCTACTAGAAACTACGAGCAGTACTTC	CASSQATRNYEQYF
-	-	TRBV28	TRBJ2-7	TGTGCCAGCACCTCGCCAGGGGATTCTCCCTACGAGCAGTACTTC	CASTSPGDSPYEQYF
-	-	TRBV30	TRBJ1-4	TGTGCCTGGAGTGGTACTGCAACTAATGAAAAACTGTTTTTT	CAWSGTATNEKLFF
TRBD1	-	TRBV7-6	TRBJ1-1	TGTGCCAGCAGCTTAATGTTTTACAGGGGGGTTGTTACTGAAGCTTTCTTT	CASSLMFYRGVVTEAFF
-	once	TRBV7-2	TRBJ1-6	TGTGCCAGCAGCCGGGATTCACCCCTCCACTTT	CASSRDSPLHF
-	-	TRBV19	TRBJ2-7	TGTGCCAGTAGTAGCCCAGGGGAAGCCTACGAGCAGTACTTC	CASSSPGEAYEQYF
-	once	TRBV7-8	TRBJ2-7	TGTGCCAGCAGCTTAGGACTATCCTACGAGCAGTACTTC	CASSLGLSYEQYF
TRBD2	-	TRBV7-2	TRBJ2-7	TGTGCCAGCAGCTTAGTTAGCGGGGGGGCCAGGGAGCAGTACTTC	CASSLVSGGAREQYF
-	-	TRBV5-4	TRBJ2-7	TGTGCCAGCAGCTTGTTCGGGAGTGCCGTATACGAGCAGTACTTC	CASSLFGSAVYEQYF